The 27 T cell receptor beta chains presented below share a single source sample, sequenced in a study of a mutant IDH1 vaccine in newly diagnosed glioma. Their target antigens are unknown. The time point here: week 47, end of study. Vaccination used 300 ug of mutant IDH1 20-mer peptide per dose, with topical imiquimod. Profiled with immunoSEQ multiplex PCR; TCRdb holds only in-frame clones, not every one. There are fewer than 35,000 clones in the sample; around 82% occur only once, and around 28% lies in the top ten. The sequencing used PBMCs, collected from a glioma patient whose treatment included an IDH1 peptide vaccine. The receptor source for this set is a man aged 30 to 39 with glioma.

The rearrangement joins TRBV6-5 to TRBJ2-5; D possibly corresponds to TRBD2 (5 bases). The V gene's germline CDR1 is MNHEY and CDR2 SVGAGI. Trimming left V 0 bases short and J 9 bases short, with 8 bases between. The CDR3 loop spans 12 amino acids. The CDR3 coding sequence is TGTGCCAGCAGTTACTCGACGGGGTCCCAGTACTTC. This gives the protein CASSYSTGSQYF.

The gene calls are TRBV5-1 and TRBJ2-5; 9 bases match TRBD2. The CDR3 length is 14 residues. V lost 3 bases and J lost 5; bases outside the gene matches: 5. Germline loops: CDR1 SGHRS, CDR2 YFSETQ. CDR3 sequence reads: CASSSYGTSETQYF. Written as DNA, the CDR3 is TGCGCCAGCAGCTCTTACGGGACTAGCGAGACCCAGTACTTC.

J is TRBJ1-4 and V is TRBV5-1; 10 nucleotides agree with TRBD1. Germline CDR1 is SGHRS and CDR2 is YFSETQ. Trimming cost V 4 bases and J 6 bases; bases outside gene matches: 6. The CDR3 sequence is 15 residues long. The DNA for the CDR3 is TGCGCCAGCAGCATGACAGGGGGCGGAGATGAAAAACTGTTTTTT. Its protein is CASSMTGGGDEKLFF.

The chain uses TRBV6-5 and TRBJ1-1, with 7 bases lining up with TRBD1. J was trimmed by 2 bases and V by 0 bases; bases with no gene match: 3. The CDR3 has 15 residues. Germline V lookup: CDR1 MNHEY, CDR2 SVGAGI. This CDR3 is CASSYSPGGNTEAFF. Here the CDR3 DNA reads TGTGCCAGCAGTTACTCGCCAGGGGGTAACACTGAAGCTTTCTTT.

In its sample, this clone was seen a few times. The J gene is TRBJ2-2, the V gene TRBV30, with D tentatively TRBD2 (5 bases). Germline V gene data show CDR1 as GTSNPN and CDR2 as SVGIG (reference sequence). V shed 3 bases and J shed 3 bases, with 11 bases lying between them. The CDR3 covers 14 residues. The CDR3 protein is CAWSAGGDTGELFF. CDR3 DNA: TGTGCCTGGAGCGCCGGAGGAGACACCGGGGAGCTGTTTTTT.

This clone was seen a single time. The chain combines TRBV2 with TRBJ1-5, with a weak D call TRBD1 (5 bases). Germline V gene lookup returns CDR1 SNHLY and CDR2 FYNNEI. The CDR3 loop spans 14 amino acids. The ends were cut back, 4 bases at V and 3 bases at J, with 10 bases in the middle. In DNA, the CDR3 is TGTGCCAGCAGTGTCCCAGGGTTCAATCAGCCCCAGCATTTT. It codes for CASSVPGFNQPQHF.

This chain links TRBV6-6 with TRBJ2-7; the D is unclear. V lost 2 bases and J lost 3, with 5 bases in between. The CDR3 has 12 residues. The germline CDR1 and CDR2 sequences are MNHNY and SVGAGI (reference sequence). Here the CDR3 reads CASSYVGYEQYF. The CDR3 DNA is TGTGCCAGCAGTTACGTGGGCTACGAGCAGTACTTC.

This chain links TRBV18 with TRBJ1-1; D is undetermined. CDR1 is KGHSH and CDR2 is LQKENI in the germline V gene. Trimming took off 1 base at V and 0 bases at J, with 9 bases between the two ends. This CDR3 region has 15 residues. The CDR3 bases are TGTGCCAGCTCACCACAGCTAGGACTGAACACTGAAGCTTTCTTT. This gives the protein CASSPQLGLNTEAFF.

The chain joins TRBV10-3 to TRBJ2-7, with TRBD1 identical over 8 bases. CDR3 size: 15 residues. The trim removed 0 bases at V and 5 bases at J, leaving 6 bases unmatched. CDR1 and CDR2 (germline): ENHRY, SYGVKD. CDR3 loop: CAISESSGGSDEQYF. The CDR3 bases are TGTGCCATCAGTGAGTCATCAGGGGGCAGCGACGAGCAGTACTTC.

This chain joins TRBV6-4 and TRBJ2-6, with D perhaps TRBD1 (5 bases). In germline, CDR1 is MRHNA, CDR2 SNTAGT. Between the trimmed V and J ends, which lost 3 bases and 1 base, there was a span of 10 bases. This CDR3 comprises 16 residues. In DNA, the CDR3 is TGTGCCAGCAGTGAAGGGCCAGGGTCTGGGGCCAACGTCCTGACTTTC. As protein: CASSEGPGSGANVLTF.

The chain recombines TRBV5-4 with TRBJ1-2; 10 bases line up with TRBD1. Germline CDR1 SGHNT, CDR2 YYREEE (reference sequence). The CDR3 has 16 amino acids. The V and J ends lost 4 bases and 4 bases, in that order; junction bases with no gene match: 10. CDR3 DNA sequence: TGTGCCAGCAGCCCGGGACAGGGGCTAGCGCGCTATGGCTACACCTTC. Amino acid sequence: CASSPGQGLARYGYTF.

The V and J genes are TRBV14 and TRBJ1-1, with D unclear. The CDR3 runs to 15 residues. Trimming shortened V by 1 base and J by 7 bases, and 16 bases separated the two germline ends. The V gene's germline CDR1 is SGHDN and CDR2 FVKESK. Here the CDR3 reads CASSQVRPQWIEAFF. CDR3 sequence (DNA): TGTGCCAGCAGCCAAGTTAGGCCACAGTGGATTGAAGCTTTCTTT.

V and J are TRBV19 and TRBJ2-1; 11 nucleotides align to TRBD2. The CDR3 totals 15 residues. V gave up 3 bases and J gave up 8 bases; unmatched junction bases: 6. Germline V gives CDR1 LNHDA, CDR2 SQIVND (reference sequence). The CDR3 loop is CASSIQTSGGHEQFF. The CDR3 nucleotides read TGTGCCAGTAGTATCCAAACTAGCGGGGGCCATGAGCAGTTCTTC.

The chain employs TRBV13 and TRBJ2-7, with TRBD2 matching over 12 bases. The J segment lost 5 bases and the V segment lost 10 bases, leaving 12 bases of the junction unmatched. Germline-derived CDR1 and CDR2 are PRHDT and FYEKMQ (reference sequence). The CDR3 runs to 15 residues. The CDR3 spells CATVPASGGDHEQYF. In DNA form, the CDR3 reads TGTGCCACCGTACCTGCTAGCGGGGGGGATCACGAGCAGTACTTC.

CDR3 coding DNA: TGTGCCAGCAGCGTAGAAGGGGAGCGGAGCTCCTACAATGAGCAGTTCTTC. Translating gives CASSVEGERSSYNEQFF. The genes are TRBV9 and TRBJ2-1; perhaps D is TRBD1 or TRBD2 (5 bases each). V lost 0 bases and J 0 bases, leaving 13 bases between the germline ends. In germline, CDR1 is SGDLS, CDR2 YYNGEE. The CDR3 contains 17 residues. Variable domain in full (rest from reference TRBV9 and TRBJ2-1): DSGVTQTPKHLITATGQRVTLRCSPRSGDLSVYWYQQSLDQGLQFLIQYYNGEERAKGNILERFSAQQFPDLHSELNLSSLELGDSALYFCASSVEGERSSYNEQFFGPGTRLTVL.

This chain connects TRBV5-1 to TRBJ2-3, with 9 nucleotides matching TRBD2. CDR1 and CDR2 from the germline V gene are SGHRS and YFSETQ. The V and J ends lost 0 bases and 14 bases, in that order; junction bases with no gene match: 16. This CDR3 is built from 16 residues. The CDR3: CASSLEGRAGGMRWYF. Written as DNA, the CDR3 is TGCGCCAGCAGCTTGGAGGGACGAGCGGGGGGTATGAGGTGGTATTTT. Full variable domain (missing parts from reference TRBV5-1 and TRBJ2-3): KAGVTQTPRYLIKTRGQQVTLSCSPISGHRSVSWYQQTPGQGLQFLFEYFSETQRNKGNFPGRFSGRQFSNSRSEMNVSTLELGDSALYLCASSLEGRAGGMRWYFGPGTRLTVL.

Points on this clone: The same CDR3 also results from other DNA sequences found in this sample. V usage is TRBV5-1 and J usage is TRBJ2-7, with TRBD1 matching over 9 bases. Germline CDR1 SGHRS, CDR2 YFSETQ. The V gene end was trimmed by 2 bases and the J gene end by 2 bases; junction bases not matched to a gene: 2. This CDR3 spans 14 amino acids. The CDR3 here is CASSLRDRAYEQYF. The CDR3 DNA sequence: TGCGCCAGCAGCTTACGGGACAGGGCCTACGAGCAGTACTTC.

This chain joins TRBV7-6 and TRBJ2-7; no reliable D call. This CDR3 region has 14 residues. CDR1 and CDR2 from the germline V gene are SGHVS and FNYEAQ. V lost 5 bases to trimming and J lost 3 bases, with 14 bases between them. The CDR3 is CASSPLADNYEQYF. Here the CDR3 DNA reads TGTGCCAGCAGCCCCCTCGCAGACAACTACGAGCAGTACTTC.

V and J are TRBV9 and TRBJ1-4; 8 nucleotides line up with TRBD1. From germline, CDR1 is SGDLS and CDR2 YYNGEE. Trimming at V came to 3 bases and at J to 7 bases, leaving 8 bases not matched to a gene. This CDR3 contains 15 residues. CDR3 in amino acids: CASSEAQGAGEKLFF. CDR3 sequence (DNA): TGTGCCAGCAGCGAGGCCCAGGGGGCTGGTGAAAAACTGTTTTTT.

The chain employs TRBV9 and TRBJ1-1, with TRBD1 as a possible D gene (6 bases). CDR3 length: 15 amino acids. V lost 0 bases, J lost 4 bases, and 13 bases lay in between. Germline V gene sequence: CDR1 SGDLS, CDR2 YYNGEE. The CDR3 here is CASSVVGRGGTEAFF. CDR3 DNA sequence: TGTGCCAGCAGCGTAGTGGGCAGGGGAGGCACTGAAGCTTTCTTT.

The V call is TRBV4-3, the J call TRBJ2-1; TRBD2 aligns across 8 bases. The CDR3 loop spans 15 amino acids. V shed 0 bases and J 10 bases; nucleotides not matched to a gene: 8. The germline CDR1 and CDR2 sequences are LGHNA and YSLEER. The CDR3 DNA reads TGCGCCAGCAGCCAAGATTGGGAGCGGGGGAGGGAGCAGTTCTTC. It encodes CASSQDWERGREQFF.

The gene calls are TRBV2 and TRBJ2-2, with 8 bases matching TRBD1. The CDR3 totals 18 residues. Germline V lookup: CDR1 SNHLY, CDR2 FYNNEI. The J segment lost 2 bases and the V segment lost 0 bases, leaving 8 bases of the junction unmatched. In DNA, the CDR3 is TGTGCCAGCAGTGAAGCCCCCCGGACAGGGACCAACACCGGGGAGCTGTTTTTT. Translation: CASSEAPRTGTNTGELFF.

This rearrangement joins TRBV5-6 to TRBJ1-2; D is unclear. V lost 2 bases to trimming and J lost 9 bases, with 14 bases between them. The CDR3 sequence is 13 residues long. Germline CDR1 and CDR2: SGHDT and YYEEEE. The CDR3: CASSFPPTLSYTF. For the CDR3, the DNA is TGTGCCAGCAGCTTCCCTCCGACATTAAGCTACACCTTC.

The chain is built from TRBV30 and TRBJ1-2, with D uncertain. Trimming took 0 bases from V and 6 from J, leaving 5 bases between them. CDR1 and CDR2 from the germline V gene are GTSNPN and SVGIG (reference sequence). The CDR3 is made up of 11 amino acids. This CDR3 is CAWSVSDGYTF. The CDR3 region has the DNA TGTGCCTGGAGTGTGAGTGATGGCTACACCTTC.

V gene TRBV30 combines with J gene TRBJ2-1, with D maybe TRBD1 (5 bases). V lost 5 bases, J lost 4 bases, and 15 bases lay in between. This CDR3 contains 14 residues. The germline V gene has CDR1 GTSNPN and CDR2 SVGIG (reference sequence). This CDR3 is CAWGELTGYNEQFF. The CDR3 DNA is TGTGCCTGGGGCGAGCTAACAGGTTACAATGAGCAGTTCTTC. The full variable domain, in which reference TRBV30 and TRBJ2-1 provide the parts outside the CDR3, is SQTIHQWPATLVQPVGSPLSLECTVEGTSNPNLYWYRQAAGRGLQLLFYSVGIGQISSEVPQNLSASRPQDRQFILSSKKLLLSDSGFYLCAWGELTGYNEQFFGPGTRLTVL.

The chain carries TRBV2 and TRBJ2-1; 10 bases line up with TRBD2. J gave up 3 bases and V 3 bases, and 5 bases lay outside the gene matches. Germline V lookup: CDR1 SNHLY, CDR2 FYNNEI. CDR3 length: 16 amino acids. Here the CDR3 DNA reads TGTGCCAGCAGTGACGGGGCTAGCGGGGGCTACAATGAGCAGTTCTTC. It is translated as CASSDGASGGYNEQFF.

This chain uses TRBV5-6 with TRBJ2-7; D remains unclear. CDR3 size: 13 residues. Looked up from germline, CDR1 is SGHDT and CDR2 is YYEEEE. V shed 0 bases and J shed 7 bases, with 11 bases lying between them. CDR3 DNA: TGTGCCAGCAGCTTGGTCCCGCTCGGTGAGCAGTACTTC. Its protein product is CASSLVPLGEQYF. The variable domain in full, with the rest retrieved from reference TRBV5-6 and TRBJ2-7, is DAGVTQSPTHLIKTRGQQVTLRCSPKSGHDTVSWYQQALGQGPQFIFQYYEEEERQRGNFPDRFSGHQFPNYSSELNVNALLLGDSALYLCASSLVPLGEQYFGPGTRLTVT.